One sample yielded the 18 T cell receptor beta chains listed below, sequenced in a study of T cells after yellow fever vaccination. A single record per CDR3 protein comes from TCRdb applying MiXCR to the 5' RACE reads. This sample yields more than 350,000 distinct CDR3 sequences, of which more than 9% are seen a single time; roughly a sixth belongs to the top ten. Sequences were derived from PBMCs, sampled on the day of the first yellow fever vaccination. The source of these receptors is a man between 18 and 35 years old who received the YFV17D yellow fever vaccine.

The chain couples TRBV24-1 to TRBJ2-2; D might be TRBD1 or TRBD2, each matching 5 bases. Germline V gene sequence: CDR1 KGHDR, CDR2 SFDVKD. CDR3 length equals 15 residues. V was clipped by 6 bases and J by 9 bases, with 19 bases between them. This CDR3 reads CATSSGRDGHRELFF. The CDR3 DNA reads TGTGCCACCAGTAGCGGCAGGGACGGACATAGGGAGCTGTTTTTT.

The chain combines TRBV4-1 with TRBJ2-7; 9 bases are shared with TRBD1. The CDR3 spans 13 residues. The junction had 1 base not matched to a gene; V was cut back by 2 bases and J by 5 bases. The germline CDR1 and CDR2 sequences are MGHRA and YSYEKL. The CDR3 sequence: CASSQRDRDEQYF. The CDR3 DNA sequence: TGCGCCAGCAGCCAAAGGGACAGGGACGAGCAGTACTTC.

This clonotype was counted ten times or more. The chain is built from TRBV5-1 and TRBJ2-7, with TRBD1 matching 12 bases. The V gene's germline CDR1 is SGHRS and CDR2 YFSETQ. V shed 4 bases, J shed 5 bases, and the junction held 10 bases outside the gene matches. The CDR3 totals 16 residues. CDR3 amino acids: CASSPGQGAEVDEQYF. The CDR3 DNA follows: TGCGCCAGCAGCCCGGGACAGGGGGCAGAGGTGGACGAGCAGTACTTC. The full variable domain, completed using reference TRBV5-1 and TRBJ2-7, is KAGVTQTPRYLIKTRGQQVTLSCSPISGHRSVSWYQQTPGQGLQFLFEYFSETQRNKGNFPGRFSGRQFSNSRSEMNVSTLELGDSALYLCASSPGQGAEVDEQYFGPGTRLTVT.

In its sample, this clonotype was seen a few times. V usage is TRBV27 and J usage is TRBJ2-3; 10 positions agree with TRBD2. V shed 8 bases, J shed 2 bases, and the junction held 4 bases outside the gene matches. Germline values: CDR1 MNHEY, CDR2 SMNVEV (reference sequence). The CDR3 loop spans 14 amino acids. CDR3 sequence reads: CASQLAGPTDTQYF. Here the CDR3 DNA reads TGTGCCAGCCAACTAGCGGGGCCCACAGATACGCAGTATTTT.

This clonotype showed up just a few times. This chain connects TRBV5-1 to TRBJ2-7, with a possible D match to TRBD1 (6 bases). The V end was cut by 4 bases, the J end by 0 bases, with 14 bases between. This CDR3 has 15 residues. The germline CDR1 and CDR2 sequences are SGHRS and YFSETQ. The CDR3 here is CASSPRGSVSYEQYF. CDR3 nucleotide sequence: TGCGCCAGCAGCCCTAGGGGGTCCGTCTCCTACGAGCAGTACTTC.

A few counts support this clonotype. The gene calls are TRBV7-6 and TRBJ1-1, with TRBD1 identical over 9 bases. J was trimmed by 7 bases and V by 4 bases; bases with no gene match: 4. This CDR3 is built from 13 residues. Germline V CDR1 and CDR2: SGHVS, FNYEAQ. Here the CDR3 reads CASSSDRGGEAFF. CDR3 coding DNA: TGTGCCAGCAGCTCGGACAGGGGAGGTGAAGCTTTCTTT.

This clonotype has a count of ten or more. This chain uses TRBV15 with TRBJ1-2; 9 positions match TRBD1. The CDR3 extends over 17 amino acids. The trim removed 0 bases at V and 1 base at J, leaving 6 bases unmatched. Germline CDR1 reads LNHNV; CDR2 reads YYDKDF (reference sequence). The CDR3 DNA reads as TGTGCCACCAGCAGAGATCTGGGACAGGGACTTAACTATGGCTACACCTTC. Amino acids: CATSRDLGQGLNYGYTF. Filled out from reference TRBV15 and TRBJ1-2, the complete variable domain reads DAMVIQNPRYQVTQFGKPVTLSCSQTLNHNVMYWYQQKSSQAPKLLFHYYDKDFNNEADTPDNFQSRRPNTSFCFLDIRSPGLGDTAMYLCATSRDLGQGLNYGYTFGSGTRLTVV.

V gene TRBV20-1 combines with J gene TRBJ2-5; 8 bases are a match to TRBD1. Germline V CDR1 and CDR2: DFQATT, SNEGSKA (reference sequence). V shed 1 base, J shed 4 bases, and the junction held 8 bases outside the gene matches. CDR3 length: 15 residues. CDR3 amino acids: CSARVDRGWGETQYF. In nucleotides, the CDR3 is TGCAGTGCTAGAGTCGACAGGGGCTGGGGAGAGACCCAGTACTTC.

The chain couples TRBV5-4 to TRBJ2-2; 8 nucleotides agree with TRBD1. This CDR3 contains 16 residues. Per the germline V gene, CDR1 is SGHNT and CDR2 is YYREEE (reference sequence). J gave up 6 bases and V 3 bases, and 10 bases lay outside the gene matches. The CDR3 sequence is CASSWGAQGASGELFF. The DNA for the CDR3 is TGTGCCAGCAGCTGGGGGGCTCAGGGGGCGTCCGGGGAGCTGTTTTTT. Filled out from reference TRBV5-4 and TRBJ2-2, the complete variable domain reads ETGVTQSPTHLIKTRGQQVTLRCSSQSGHNTVSWYQQALGQGPQFIFQYYREEENGRGNFPPRFSGLQFPNYSSELNVNALELDDSALYLCASSWGAQGASGELFFGEGSRLTVL.

The chain carries TRBV11-2 and TRBJ2-3; 10 bases map to TRBD2. From germline, CDR1 is SGHAT and CDR2 FQNNGV. This CDR3 comprises 18 residues. J gave up 5 bases and V 4 bases, and 15 bases lay outside the gene matches. The CDR3 DNA is TGTGCCAGCAGCTCCCCACGAGTCAGCGGGGGGGCCATAGATACGCAGTATTTT. Its translation: CASSSPRVSGGAIDTQYF.

The chain has TRBV7-3 and TRBJ2-2, with D perhaps matching TRBD2 (6 bases). The CDR3 is 15 amino acids. Trimming cost V 5 bases and J 7 bases, with 17 bases left between them. Germline CDR1 is SGHTA and CDR2 is FQGTGA. The CDR3 DNA reads as TGTGCCAGCAGCCCGGGACTGAACTCAGGCGGGGAGCTGTTTTTT. It is translated as CASSPGLNSGGELFF.

The CDR3 DNA follows: TGCGCCAGCAGCCAAGATGGGGGGTTTCGTGAGACCCAGTACTTC. Translating it yields CASSQDGGFRETQYF. This chain joins TRBV4-3 and TRBJ2-5, with D possibly matching TRBD2 (6 bases). This CDR3 is built from 15 residues. Germline V CDR1 and CDR2: LGHNA, YSLEER. V lost 0 bases and J lost 5, with 13 bases in between.

This rearrangement joins TRBV10-3 to TRBJ1-1, with D possibly being TRBD1 (6 bases). With 6 bases removed from V and 5 bases from J, the gap between germline ends came to 13 bases. In germline, CDR1 is ENHRY, CDR2 SYGVKD. This CDR3 spans 13 amino acids. The CDR3 coding sequence is TGTGCCATCAGCCCCGCCCAGGGGACTGAAGCTTTCTTT. Encoded protein: CAISPAQGTEAFF.

This chain links TRBV7-6 with TRBJ2-1, with 7 bases identical to TRBD1. Trimming removed 5 bases from V and 0 bases from J; junction bases left unmatched: 10. The germline V gene has CDR1 SGHVS and CDR2 FNYEAQ. The CDR3 spans 17 residues. The CDR3 coding sequence is TGTGCCAGCAGCCAGAGGACAGGTAGGAGCTCCTACAATGAGCAGTTCTTC. Amino acids: CASSQRTGRSSYNEQFF.

V is TRBV4-2 and J is TRBJ1-2; 7 bases are a match to TRBD1. The V gene's germline CDR1 is LGHNA and CDR2 YNFKEQ. The CDR3 totals 15 residues. V was clipped by 1 base and J by 4 bases; unmatched bases: 6. This CDR3 is CASSQGRGLGYGYTF. The CDR3, as DNA: TGTGCCAGCAGCCAAGGGAGGGGGCTAGGCTATGGCTACACCTTC.

This clonotype appeared a few times. The CDR3: CASSYSKGLAENEQFF. CDR3 bases: TGTGCCAGCAGTTACTCAAAGGGACTAGCCGAGAATGAGCAGTTCTTC. V and J are TRBV6-2 or TRBV6-3 and TRBJ2-1; 9 bases are a match to TRBD2. V was clipped by 0 bases and J by 7 bases; unmatched bases: 7. The CDR3 contains 16 residues. Germline assignment: CDR1 MNHEY and CDR2 SVGEGT.

The chain uses TRBV6-5 and TRBJ2-2; D is undetermined. Trimming stripped 0 bases from V and 5 bases from J, with 4 bases between. From germline, CDR1 is MNHEY and CDR2 SVGAGI. The CDR3 totals 13 residues. This CDR3 reads CASSYSVTGELFF. In DNA, the CDR3 is TGTGCCAGCAGTTACTCTGTGACCGGGGAGCTGTTTTTT.

This clonotype was detected a few times. This chain joins TRBV4-1 and TRBJ2-3; D ambiguous. Trimming stripped 1 base from V and 5 bases from J, with 13 bases between. The CDR3 sequence is 15 residues long. Germline V CDR1 and CDR2: MGHRA, YSYEKL. CDR3 coding DNA: TGCGCCAGCAGCCAAGTTATCCAGCGAGAAGATACGCAGTATTTT. Protein: CASSQVIQREDTQYF.